This passage covers 8 T cell receptor beta chains from one sample sequenced in a study of memory CD8 T cells in hepatitis C reinfection. Using immunoSEQ multiplex PCR, the repertoire was profiled, and TCRdb retains in-frame clones only, with some absent. The table includes 45,000 to 55,000 clones, roughly 91% detected once. Time point described: pre-reinfection, 55 to 20 weeks before reinfection detection. No in vitro expansion preceded TCR sequencing of the sorted cells. The material sequenced was naive CD8+ T cells sorted from blood. The receptors come from a man younger than 35 with hepatitis C virus infection.

The CDR3 region is CASSQDAEMETQYF. CDR3 in DNA: TGCGCCAGCAGCCAAGATGCGGAGATGGAGACCCAGTACTTC. J is TRBJ2-5 and V is TRBV4-1; no clear D gene. V was cut by 0 bases and J by 5 bases, with 10 bases left in between. The CDR3 totals 14 residues. Per the germline V gene, CDR1 is MGHRA and CDR2 is YSYEKL.

The rearrangement links TRBV5-8 to TRBJ2-6; TRBD1 matches 8 bases. Per germline, CDR1 SGHTS and CDR2 YDEGEE. Trimming at V came to 4 bases and at J to 5 bases, leaving 11 bases not matched to a gene. The CDR3 has 17 amino acids. CDR3 in amino acids: CASSLGQGAVWANVLTF. CDR3 coding DNA: TGTGCCAGCAGCCTAGGACAGGGAGCCGTTTGGGCCAACGTCCTGACTTTC. Drawing the rest from reference TRBV5-8 and TRBJ2-6, the complete variable domain is EAGVTQSPTHLIKTRGQQATLRCSPISGHTSVYWYQQALGLGLQFLLWYDEGEERNRGNFPPRFSGRQFPNYSSELNVNALELEDSALYLCASSLGQGAVWANVLTFGAGSRLTVL.

The chain uses TRBV5-4 and TRBJ2-7, with 8 bases that match TRBD1. Trimming at V came to 2 bases and at J to 5 bases, leaving 6 bases not matched to a gene. The germline V gene encodes CDR1 SGHNT and CDR2 YYREEE (reference sequence). This CDR3 is 14 amino acids long. In DNA form, the CDR3 reads TGTGCCAGCAGCTTATGGACAGGGCGGAACGAGCAGTACGTC. It encodes CASSLWTGRNEQYV.

This chain uses TRBV6-6 with TRBJ1-5, with TRBD1 as a possible D gene (5 bases). CDR1 is MNHNY, CDR2 SVGAGI, per germline (reference sequence). The CDR3 runs 15 residues. V dropped 6 bases and J dropped 1 base, with 13 bases sitting between them. CDR3 DNA sequence: TGTGCCAGCAGCGTACAGGTTTCGAGCAATCAGCCCCAGCATTTT. Residues: CASSVQVSSNQPQHF.

CDR3 loop: CASSDWDSSYSNQPQHF. DNA of the CDR3: TGTGCCAGCAGTGATTGGGACAGCTCATATAGCAATCAGCCCCAGCATTTT. V gene TRBV6-1 combines with J gene TRBJ1-5; 7 bases fit TRBD1. This CDR3 is 17 amino acids long. V shed 3 bases and J 0 bases; nucleotides not matched to a gene: 8. Germline CDR1 and CDR2: MNHNS and SASEGT.

The CDR3 DNA reads TGTGCCAGCAGCTTAATCCCCAGTTACGAGCAGTACTTC. It specifies CASSLIPSYEQYF. This chain uses TRBV7-9 with TRBJ2-7, with D uncertain. The CDR3 consists of 13 residues. Germline CDR1 and CDR2: SEHNR and FQNEAQ (reference sequence). The germline V and J ends were trimmed by 2 bases and 4 bases, with 9 bases remaining between them.

The J gene is TRBJ2-7, the V gene TRBV27; D unclear. Trimming cost V 0 bases and J 6 bases, with 9 bases left between them. Germline V CDR1 and CDR2: MNHEY, SMNVEV (reference sequence). The CDR3 contains 13 residues. DNA of the CDR3: TGTGCCAGCAGTTTATCGAAGCATCTCGAGCAGTACTTC. Protein: CASSLSKHLEQYF.

The V call is TRBV6-4, the J call TRBJ2-1; TRBD1 is a possible D gene (5 bases). This CDR3 has 13 amino acids. V was trimmed by 2 bases and J by 5 bases, leaving 7 bases between them. Looked up from germline, CDR1 is MRHNA and CDR2 is SNTAGT. The CDR3 nucleotides are TGTGCCAGCAGTGACAGGACAAACAATGAGCAGTTCTTC. This gives the protein CASSDRTNNEQFF.